This is a list of T cell receptor beta chains from one sample in a study of shared clonotypes between healthy human individuals. Some clones are missing from TCRdb's copy, which holds only in-frame ones; the method was immunoSEQ multiplex PCR. The data contain approximately 600,000 clones, roughly 95% of them singletons. The material sequenced was naive CD8+ T cells sorted from blood. Every receptor here comes from a woman aged 25 to 39 in good health. The CDR3 runs from the conserved cysteine through the conserved F or W. The D gene is left open where the match is weak. Clone size is given for some rows only: seen once, a few or many times, or a class if the clone is expanded.

d_call: TRBD2
clone_size: -
j_call: TRBJ2-2
v_call: TRBV28
cdr3_aa: CASSLAGNTGELFF
cdr3_nt: TGTGCCAGCAGTCTAGCGGGGAACACCGGGGAGCTGTTTTTT

d_call: TRBD2
clone_size: -
j_call: TRBJ2-3
v_call: TRBV5-4
cdr3_aa: CASSQLAGGPDTQYF
cdr3_nt: TGTGCCAGCAGCCAACTAGCGGGAGGGCCAGATACGCAGTATTTT

d_call: TRBD1
clone_size: -
j_call: TRBJ1-1
v_call: TRBV13
cdr3_aa: CASSWDRATEAFF
cdr3_nt: TGTGCCAGCAGCTGGGACAGGGCGACTGAAGCTTTCTTT

d_call: TRBD2
clone_size: once
j_call: TRBJ2-7
v_call: TRBV7-9
cdr3_aa: CASTSGLTYEQYF
cdr3_nt: TGTGCCAGCACTAGCGGATTAACCTACGAGCAGTACTTC

d_call: -
clone_size: -
j_call: TRBJ1-6
v_call: TRBV11-2
cdr3_aa: CASSLDHSPLHF
cdr3_nt: TGTGCCAGCAGCTTAGATCACTCACCCCTCCACTTT

d_call: -
clone_size: -
j_call: TRBJ2-7
v_call: TRBV13
cdr3_aa: CASSSGTYEQYF
cdr3_nt: TGTGCCAGCAGCTCGGGGACCTACGAGCAGTACTTC

d_call: TRBD2
clone_size: -
j_call: TRBJ2-1
v_call: TRBV4-1
cdr3_aa: CASSPAGRTSGVSSYNEQFF
cdr3_nt: TGCGCCAGCAGCCCCGCTGGACGGACTAGCGGAGTTAGCTCCTACAATGAGCAGTTCTTC

d_call: TRBD2
clone_size: -
j_call: TRBJ2-5
v_call: TRBV27
cdr3_aa: CASSFGTSGRKTQYF
cdr3_nt: TGTGCCAGCAGTTTTGGCACTAGCGGGAGAAAGACCCAGTACTTC

d_call: -
clone_size: -
j_call: TRBJ1-2
v_call: TRBV7-8
cdr3_aa: CASSLLGDYGYTF
cdr3_nt: TGTGCCAGCAGCTTATTGGGGGACTATGGCTACACCTTC

d_call: TRBD1
clone_size: -
j_call: TRBJ2-7
v_call: TRBV7-9
cdr3_aa: CASSLGGTGHYEQYF
cdr3_nt: TGTGCCAGCAGCTTAGGGGGGACAGGGCACTACGAGCAGTACTTC

d_call: -
clone_size: -
j_call: TRBJ1-3
v_call: TRBV16
cdr3_aa: CASSQSGPSSGNTIYF
cdr3_nt: TGTGCCAGCAGCCAATCGGGCCCGTCCTCTGGAAACACCATATATTTT

d_call: -
clone_size: -
j_call: TRBJ1-2
v_call: TRBV6-6
cdr3_aa: CASSYSRAPDYGYTF
cdr3_nt: TGTGCCAGCAGTTACTCCCGGGCCCCCGACTATGGCTACACCTTC

d_call: TRBD2
clone_size: -
j_call: TRBJ2-7
v_call: TRBV6-7
cdr3_aa: CASRLAGAFRYEQYF
cdr3_nt: TGTGCCAGCAGATTAGCGGGAGCCTTCCGCTACGAGCAGTACTTC

d_call: -
clone_size: -
j_call: TRBJ2-2
v_call: TRBV4-2
cdr3_aa: CASSLEGRTNTGELFF
cdr3_nt: TGTGCCAGCAGCCTCGAGGGACGGACGAACACCGGGGAGCTGTTTTTT

d_call: -
clone_size: -
j_call: TRBJ1-2
v_call: TRBV29-1
cdr3_aa: CSVDGYTF
cdr3_nt: TGCAGCGTCGATGGCTACACCTTC

d_call: -
clone_size: -
j_call: TRBJ1-1
v_call: TRBV28
cdr3_aa: CASSPQLSSTEAFF
cdr3_nt: TGTGCCAGCAGCCCACAACTTTCGAGCACTGAAGCTTTCTTT

d_call: TRBD1
clone_size: -
j_call: TRBJ2-7
v_call: TRBV5-1
cdr3_aa: CASSWDSFYEQYF
cdr3_nt: TGCGCCAGCAGCTGGGACAGCTTCTACGAGCAGTACTTC

d_call: -
clone_size: -
j_call: TRBJ2-6
v_call: TRBV15
cdr3_aa: CATSRDQALIGANVLTF
cdr3_nt: TGTGCCACCAGCAGAGATCAGGCCCTCATTGGGGCCAACGTCCTGACTTTC

d_call: -
clone_size: -
j_call: TRBJ2-7
v_call: TRBV5-1
cdr3_aa: CASSPGLGYEQYF
cdr3_nt: TGCGCCAGCAGCCCGGGTTTGGGCTACGAGCAGTACTTC

d_call: TRBD2
clone_size: -
j_call: TRBJ2-7
v_call: TRBV27
cdr3_aa: CASSLRLAGTLYEQYF
cdr3_nt: TGTGCCAGCAGTTTGCGCCTAGCGGGGACCCTCTACGAGCAGTACTTC

d_call: TRBD2
clone_size: -
j_call: TRBJ2-3
v_call: TRBV11-2
cdr3_aa: CASTDLREGPRGDTQYF
cdr3_nt: TGTGCCAGCACCGATCTGCGGGAGGGCCCTCGAGGAGATACGCAGTATTTT

d_call: -
clone_size: -
j_call: TRBJ2-7
v_call: TRBV5-4
cdr3_aa: CASSFATGRDEQYF
cdr3_nt: TGTGCCAGCAGCTTCGCTACGGGCCGCGACGAGCAGTACTTC

d_call: -
clone_size: -
j_call: TRBJ2-2
v_call: TRBV29-1
cdr3_aa: CSVEGETGELFF
cdr3_nt: TGCAGCGTTGAAGGGGAGACCGGGGAGCTGTTTTTT

d_call: TRBD1
clone_size: -
j_call: TRBJ2-1
v_call: TRBV5-6
cdr3_aa: CATQWGTDYNEQFF
cdr3_nt: TGTGCCACCCAATGGGGGACAGACTACAATGAGCAGTTCTTC

d_call: -
clone_size: -
j_call: TRBJ2-5
v_call: TRBV7-9
cdr3_aa: CASSSLGVQETQYF
cdr3_nt: TGTGCCAGCAGCTCGTTGGGAGTTCAGGAGACCCAGTACTTC

d_call: TRBD2
clone_size: -
j_call: TRBJ2-5
v_call: TRBV7-9
cdr3_aa: CAPVDLAGSDQETQYF
cdr3_nt: TGTGCCCCGGTGGATCTAGCGGGATCAGATCAAGAGACCCAGTACTTC

d_call: -
clone_size: -
j_call: TRBJ2-7
v_call: TRBV11-2
cdr3_aa: CASSLGAGRGHEQYF
cdr3_nt: TGTGCCAGCAGCTTAGGTGCTGGCCGAGGCCACGAGCAGTACTTC

d_call: -
clone_size: -
j_call: TRBJ2-1
v_call: TRBV4-1
cdr3_aa: CASSQDAALSSYNEQFF
cdr3_nt: TGCGCCAGCAGCCAAGATGCAGCGCTTAGCTCCTACAATGAGCAGTTCTTC

d_call: -
clone_size: -
j_call: TRBJ2-4
v_call: TRBV27
cdr3_aa: CASASGDWNIQYF
cdr3_nt: TGTGCCAGCGCCTCAGGGGATTGGAACATTCAGTACTTC

d_call: TRBD2
clone_size: -
j_call: TRBJ2-7
v_call: TRBV10-3
cdr3_aa: CAISELAGDTYEQYF
cdr3_nt: TGTGCCATCAGTGAGTTAGCGGGAGACACATACGAGCAGTACTTC

d_call: TRBD1
clone_size: once
j_call: TRBJ2-7
v_call: TRBV6-6
cdr3_aa: CASSHARGTGAYEQYF
cdr3_nt: TGTGCCAGCAGCCACGCCCGCGGGACAGGGGCTTACGAGCAGTACTTC

d_call: -
clone_size: -
j_call: TRBJ1-4
v_call: TRBV5-6
cdr3_aa: CASSFLGEKLFF
cdr3_nt: TGTGCCAGCAGCTTTTTAGGTGAAAAACTGTTTTTT

d_call: TRBD1
clone_size: -
j_call: TRBJ2-5
v_call: TRBV5-6
cdr3_aa: CASATGGKTQYF
cdr3_nt: TGTGCCAGCGCGACAGGGGGCAAGACCCAGTACTTC

d_call: -
clone_size: -
j_call: TRBJ2-6
v_call: TRBV6-1
cdr3_aa: CASSELGGSGANVLTF
cdr3_nt: TGTGCCAGCAGTGAACTCGGGGGTTCTGGGGCCAACGTCCTGACTTTC

d_call: TRBD1
clone_size: -
j_call: TRBJ2-2
v_call: TRBV28
cdr3_aa: CASSEQGALAGELFF
cdr3_nt: TGTGCCAGCAGTGAACAGGGGGCGCTGGCCGGGGAGCTGTTTTTT

d_call: -
clone_size: once
j_call: TRBJ1-5
v_call: TRBV27
cdr3_aa: CASSLRDSNQPQHF
cdr3_nt: TGTGCCAGCAGCCTCCGGGACAGCAATCAGCCCCAGCATTTT

d_call: TRBD1
clone_size: once
j_call: TRBJ2-1
v_call: TRBV27
cdr3_aa: CASGGTGASYEQFF
cdr3_nt: TGTGCCAGCGGGGGGACAGGCGCTTCTTATGAGCAGTTCTTC

d_call: -
clone_size: -
j_call: TRBJ1-2
v_call: TRBV2
cdr3_aa: CASRGREDYGYTF
cdr3_nt: TGTGCCAGCAGGGGACGGGAGGATTATGGCTACACCTTC

d_call: TRBD1
clone_size: -
j_call: TRBJ2-7
v_call: TRBV7-6
cdr3_aa: CASSLGQGFSEQYF
cdr3_nt: TGTGCCAGCAGCTTAGGACAGGGTTTCTCCGAGCAGTACTTC

d_call: -
clone_size: -
j_call: TRBJ2-2
v_call: TRBV5-6
cdr3_aa: CASSLKGTGELFF
cdr3_nt: TGTGCCAGCAGCTTGAAGGGGACCGGGGAGCTGTTTTTT